One sample yielded the 7 T cell receptor beta chains listed below, sequenced in a study of CD8 T cells in ankylosing spondylitis. A single record per CDR3 protein comes from TCRdb applying MiXCR to the 5' RACE reads. The sample contains 250,000 to 300,000 distinct CDR3 sequences, around 18% of which appear only once. The sequenced material came from blood, either unsorted or a sorted T cell fraction (not recorded which). These receptors were taken from a male donor with ankylosing spondylitis or in good health (not recorded which).

The table lists this clonotype with a few counts. The chain recombines TRBV20-1 with TRBJ1-3; possible D gene TRBD1, 5 bases. The V end lost 3 bases, the J end lost 0 bases, and 12 bases lay between the germline ends. The germline gives CDR1 DFQATT, CDR2 SNEGSKA (reference sequence). The CDR3 totals 15 residues. The CDR3 sequence: CSASRGLSSGNTIYF. The CDR3 bases are TGCAGTGCTAGTCGGGGCCTTAGCTCTGGAAACACCATATATTTT.

The genes are TRBV20-1 and TRBJ1-5, with TRBD1 matching over 7 bases. CDR1 and CDR2 from the germline V gene are DFQATT and SNEGSKA (reference sequence). The CDR3 has 12 amino acids. Trimming removed 4 bases from V and 4 bases from J; junction bases left unmatched: 1. This chain's CDR3 is CSATRGNQPQHF. CDR3 bases: TGCAGTGCTACCAGGGGGAATCAGCCCCAGCATTTT.

The V and J genes are TRBV6-1 and TRBJ1-2, with TRBD1 as a possible D gene (6 bases). Looked up from germline, CDR1 is MNHNS and CDR2 is SASEGT. Trimming left V 7 bases short and J 2 bases short, with 11 bases between. The CDR3 length is 13 residues. The CDR3 coding sequence is TGTGCCAGCATAGGGGGGCGGAACTATGGCTACACCTTC. Amino acids: CASIGGRNYGYTF.

This clonotype appeared a few times. V usage is TRBV6-6 and J usage is TRBJ1-1; 10 bases are shared with TRBD1. This CDR3 has 13 amino acids. The V gene end was trimmed by 3 bases and the J gene end by 6 bases; junction bases not matched to a gene: 1. Germline CDR1 and CDR2: MNHNY and SVGAGI (reference sequence). For the CDR3, the DNA is TGTGCCAGCAGTTATGGGACAGGGGCTGAAGCTTTCTTT. As protein: CASSYGTGAEAFF.

J is TRBJ1-4 and V is TRBV6-1; D ambiguous. This CDR3 is 14 amino acids long. Trimming took off 8 bases at V and 7 bases at J, with 17 bases between the two ends. In germline, CDR1 is MNHNS, CDR2 SASEGT. The CDR3 sequence is CASYSRELGEKLFF. In DNA, the CDR3 is TGTGCCAGCTATTCCCGGGAGTTGGGTGAAAAACTGTTTTTT.

This clonotype appeared a few times. The junction does not match germline at one end; this may be a read error. V usage is TRBV6-1 and J usage is TRBJ1-6; D possibly corresponds to TRBD1 (5 bases). Germline V gene lookup returns CDR1 MNHNS and CDR2 SASEGT. The CDR3 sequence is 14 residues long. The CDR3 nucleotides read TGTGCCAGCAGTCAAGCGTTGGGGACCTCACCCCTCCACTTT. Translation: CASSQALGTSPLHF.

This rearrangement joins TRBV3-1 to TRBJ2-7; 10 nucleotides match TRBD2. CDR1 and CDR2 (germline): LGHDT, YNNKEL (reference sequence). V lost 1 base, J lost 3 bases, and 9 bases stayed unmatched. This CDR3 spans 17 amino acids. CDR3 in DNA: TGTGCCAGCAGCCAAGGTTCGTTTCTAGCGGGGGACTACGAGCAGTACGTC. The encoded protein is CASSQGSFLAGDYEQYV.